Listed below are T cell receptor beta chains from one sample, sequenced in a study of OX40 agonist ivuxolimab in advanced cancers. Generated by immunoSEQ multiplex PCR, the TCRdb table keeps only in-frame clones and is missing some. The top ten hold 0.55% to 0.8% of the sample, which has tens of thousands of clones, approximately 91% seen once. The input for sequencing was CD4+ or CD8+ T cells sorted from blood, taken in a trial of the OX40 agonist ivuxolimab. The receptors were gathered from an adult with an advanced solid tumor such as melanoma, head and neck, liver or kidney cancer. The CDR3 runs from the conserved cysteine through the conserved F or W. A D gene is named only where the DNA matches it firmly. Clone size, where shown, is once, few, many, or a class for clones that have expanded.

J: TRBJ2-2
D: TRBD2
V: TRBV11-3
size: .
DNA: TGTGCCAGCAGCTCCGGACTAGCGGGAAACACCGGGGAGCTGTTTTTT
CDR3: CASSSGLAGNTGELFF

J: TRBJ2-5
D: TRBD2
V: TRBV9
size: once
DNA: TGTGCCAGCAGCGGCGGGACTAGCGGGAGAGGGGAGACCCAGTACTTC
CDR3: CASSGGTSGRGETQYF

J: TRBJ2-5
D: TRBD2
V: TRBV7-8
size: .
DNA: TGTGCCAGCAGTCGTAGCGGGGGTTCGGAGACCCAGTACTTC
CDR3: CASSRSGGSETQYF

J: TRBJ2-2
D: .
V: TRBV2
size: .
DNA: TGTGCCAGCAGTGAGACAGGTTACACCGGGGAGCTGTTTTTT
CDR3: CASSETGYTGELFF

J: TRBJ2-7
D: TRBD1
V: TRBV18
size: .
DNA: TGTGCCAGCTCACCGGGGACAGGGGGTTCCGACGAGCAGTACTTC
CDR3: CASSPGTGGSDEQYF

J: TRBJ1-4
D: .
V: TRBV25-1
size: once
DNA: TGTGCCAGCAGTCTGGGGTCGGCAACTAATGAAAAACTGTTTTTT
CDR3: CASSLGSATNEKLFF

J: TRBJ2-3
D: .
V: TRBV7-9
size: .
DNA: TGTGCCAGCAGCTTGTTATTGGGGGCAGATACGCAGTATTTT
CDR3: CASSLLLGADTQYF

J: TRBJ2-3
D: .
V: TRBV7-9
size: .
DNA: TGTGCCAGCAGCTTTTTCGGGTCCCTTCTTAGCACAGATACGCAGTATTTT
CDR3: CASSFFGSLLSTDTQYF

J: TRBJ2-1
D: .
V: TRBV4-3
size: .
DNA: TGCGCCAGCAGCCAAGATTGGGGGCCGGGATCATTGAGCTCCTACAATGAGCAGTTCTTC
CDR3: CASSQDWGPGSLSSYNEQFF

J: TRBJ2-2
D: TRBD2
V: TRBV28
size: .
DNA: TGTGCCAGCAGTTCCCGAGCGGGAGGGGACACCGGGGAGCTGTTTTTT
CDR3: CASSSRAGGDTGELFF

J: TRBJ2-1
D: TRBD2
V: TRBV2
size: .
DNA: TGTGCCAGCAAAAGCGGGAGTATTAATGAGCAGTTCTTC
CDR3: CASKSGSINEQFF

J: TRBJ1-6
D: TRBD1
V: TRBV7-2
size: once
DNA: TGTGCCAGCAGTTCATCCGGGACAGCTAATTCACCCCTCCACTTT
CDR3: CASSSSGTANSPLHF

J: TRBJ2-7
D: TRBD2
V: TRBV9
size: .
DNA: TGTGCCAGCAGCGAGCGGGGGGGAATCGAGCAGTACTTC
CDR3: CASSERGGIEQYF

J: TRBJ1-6
D: .
V: TRBV2
size: .
DNA: TGTGCCAGCAGTCTCAGGACCTCTAATTCACCCCTCCACTTT
CDR3: CASSLRTSNSPLHF

J: TRBJ1-2
D: TRBD1
V: TRBV28
size: .
DNA: TGTGCCAGCAATCCTCTAAGGGGGCGACTTGGCTACACCTTC
CDR3: CASNPLRGRLGYTF

J: TRBJ1-2
D: TRBD1
V: TRBV7-2
size: once
DNA: TGTGCCAGCAGCCGGGACAGTTACTATGGCTACACCTTC
CDR3: CASSRDSYYGYTF

J: TRBJ2-7
D: .
V: TRBV7-2
size: .
DNA: TGTGCCAGCAGCTTAGCCCACGGCTCCTACGAGCAGTACTTC
CDR3: CASSLAHGSYEQYF

J: TRBJ2-7
D: .
V: TRBV19
size: .
DNA: TGTGCCAGTTCAACCTCGGGCCGGCCGGCGGCGGCAAGGAGCTCCTACGAGCAGTACTTC
CDR3: CASSTSGRPAAARSSYEQYF

J: TRBJ1-4
D: .
V: TRBV4-3
size: .
DNA: TGCGCCAGCAGCCAAGATTGGGGGCTTGATGAAAAACTGTTTTTT
CDR3: CASSQDWGLDEKLFF

J: TRBJ1-1
D: .
V: TRBV10-3
size: .
DNA: TGTGCCATCAGTGCTCAGGGACTGAGCACTGAAGCTTTCTTT
CDR3: CAISAQGLSTEAFF

J: TRBJ1-5
D: .
V: TRBV18
size: .
DNA: TGTGCCAGCTCACCGACCCTTCAACAGCCCCAGCATTTT
CDR3: CASSPTLQQPQHF

J: TRBJ2-7
D: .
V: TRBV30
size: .
DNA: TGTGCCTGGACCCAACAAAACTTGGCGGGTTACGAGCAGTACTTC
CDR3: CAWTQQNLAGYEQYF

J: TRBJ1-4
D: .
V: TRBV5-1
size: once
DNA: TGCGCCAGCAGCTTGAGTATCGGGGGGAATGAAAAACTGTTTTTT
CDR3: CASSLSIGGNEKLFF

J: TRBJ2-5
D: TRBD1
V: TRBV7-7
size: once
DNA: TGTGCTAGCAGTCCGGACAGGGCTGCAGAGACCCAGTACTTC
CDR3: CASSPDRAAETQYF

J: TRBJ1-1
D: .
V: TRBV7-9
size: .
DNA: TGTGCCAGCAGCTTGGGGACATCTATGAACACTGAAGCTTTCTTT
CDR3: CASSLGTSMNTEAFF

J: TRBJ2-7
D: TRBD2
V: TRBV4-1
size: .
DNA: TGCGCCAGCAGCCAAGCATGGGCGGGAGGCGGGTACGAGCAGTACTTC
CDR3: CASSQAWAGGGYEQYF

J: TRBJ2-5
D: TRBD2
V: TRBV10-3
size: .
DNA: TGTGCCATCAGCCTGAGCGGGAGTGGAGAGACCCAGTACTTC
CDR3: CAISLSGSGETQYF

J: TRBJ1-1
D: .
V: TRBV5-6
size: once
DNA: TGTGCCAGCAGCTTGTGGGTCGGAGGGCGGAACACTGAAGCTTTCTTT
CDR3: CASSLWVGGRNTEAFF

J: TRBJ2-1
D: TRBD1
V: TRBV5-5
size: .
DNA: TGTGCCAGCAGCTTGGTTGACAGGGGGTGGGATTACAATGAGCAGTTCTTC
CDR3: CASSLVDRGWDYNEQFF

J: TRBJ2-5
D: TRBD1
V: TRBV7-2
size: .
DNA: TGTGCCAGCAGCTGGGGGCCACCGGGACAGGGTACGGAGACCCAGTACTTC
CDR3: CASSWGPPGQGTETQYF

J: TRBJ1-5
D: TRBD1
V: TRBV5-1
size: .
DNA: TGCGCCAGCAGCCCAACAGGGGCTGGCAATCAGCCCCAGCATTTT
CDR3: CASSPTGAGNQPQHF

J: TRBJ2-2
D: .
V: TRBV7-6
size: .
DNA: TGTGCCAGCAGCTTATTGTCTGGGAACACCGGGGAGCTGTTTTTT
CDR3: CASSLLSGNTGELFF

J: TRBJ2-3
D: TRBD2
V: TRBV4-2
size: .
DNA: TGTGCCAGCAGCCAATCGGGGACTAGCGGGAGGATCACAGATACGCAGTATTTT
CDR3: CASSQSGTSGRITDTQYF

J: TRBJ2-2
D: .
V: TRBV28
size: once
DNA: TGTGCCAGCTTACAGGGTAACACCGGGGAGCTGTTTTTT
CDR3: CASLQGNTGELFF

J: TRBJ2-1
D: .
V: TRBV10-3
size: .
DNA: TGTGCCATCAGTGCGGGCAGCTACAATGAGCAGTTCTTC
CDR3: CAISAGSYNEQFF

J: TRBJ1-1
D: TRBD1
V: TRBV5-4
size: .
DNA: TGTGCCAGCAGCCTTTGGGACAGGGCTACGACTGAAGCTTTCTTT
CDR3: CASSLWDRATTEAFF

J: TRBJ2-2
D: .
V: TRBV2
size: .
DNA: TGTGCCAGCAGTACGGGAGTAGGCACCGGGGAGCTGTTTTTT
CDR3: CASSTGVGTGELFF

J: TRBJ1-4
D: .
V: TRBV7-9
size: .
DNA: TGTGCCAGCAGCTTATTATCCACAACTAATGAAAAACTGTTTTTT
CDR3: CASSLLSTTNEKLFF

J: TRBJ2-2
D: .
V: TRBV7-2
size: .
DNA: TGTGCCAGCAGCTTTTTTATCGGAACGAACACCGGGGAGCTGTTTTTT
CDR3: CASSFFIGTNTGELFF

J: TRBJ1-1
D: .
V: TRBV7-2
size: .
DNA: TGTGCCAGCAGCCTTCAGGGTGTGAACACTGAAGCTTTCTTT
CDR3: CASSLQGVNTEAFF

J: TRBJ2-3
D: .
V: TRBV28
size: .
DNA: TGTGCCAGCAGTTTCACGGTTCATAGCACAGATACGCAGTATTTT
CDR3: CASSFTVHSTDTQYF

J: TRBJ1-4
D: .
V: TRBV9
size: .
DNA: TGTGCCAGCAGTAGAGGACAGATGACTGAAAAACTGTTTTTT
CDR3: CASSRGQMTEKLFF

J: TRBJ2-7
D: TRBD2
V: TRBV6-5
size: once
DNA: TGTGCCAGCAGACCTGGGAACTTAGCGGGAACGCAGTACTTC
CDR3: CASRPGNLAGTQYF

J: TRBJ1-6
D: TRBD1
V: TRBV13
size: .
DNA: TGTGCCAGCAGCAAAACAGGGGTTCCACCCCTCCACTTT
CDR3: CASSKTGVPPLHF

J: TRBJ2-5
D: .
V: TRBV7-9
size: .
DNA: TGTGCCAGCAGCTTAAAGGGGGAAGAGACCCAGTACTTC
CDR3: CASSLKGEETQYF

J: TRBJ2-7
D: .
V: TRBV4-2
size: .
DNA: TGTGCCAGCAGCCACGGGATGCTAAACGAGCAGTACTTC
CDR3: CASSHGMLNEQYF

J: TRBJ2-3
D: .
V: TRBV2
size: .
DNA: TGTGCCAGCAGACCAGATACGCAGTATTTT
CDR3: CASRPDTQYF